The rows below give T cell receptor beta chains drawn from one sample of a study of T cell repertoires in cytomegalovirus infection. MiXCR was run by TCRdb on the reads, yielding one entry per CDR3 protein. The top ten hold roughly 35% of the sample, which has around 130,000 distinct CDR3 sequences, approximately 24% seen once. For these receptors, no antigen is known. The specimen was PBMCs, sequenced either directly or after in vitro stimulation (not recorded which). Every receptor here comes from a human donor in good health (CMV status not recorded). Some clones in this sample may be carry-over from other donors' samples. Each CDR3 is given with its conserved first and last residue. The D gene is left open where the match is weak. Clone size is stated in some rows and not others, as once, few, many or a class when expanded.

cdr3_nt | cdr3_aa | j_call | v_call | clone_size | d_call
TGTGCCAGCAGCAAAGGGACTAGCGGGAGAGAGACCCAGTACTTC | CASSKGTSGRETQYF | TRBJ2-5 | TRBV11-2 | few | TRBD2
TGTGCCAGCAGTTTCTCGGGACTCTACAATGAGCAGTTCTTC | CASSFSGLYNEQFF | TRBJ2-1 | TRBV28 | few | -
TGTGCCAGTAGTATAGCGTCGGGGAAGTATCAGCCCCAGCATTTT | CASSIASGKYQPQHF | TRBJ1-5 | TRBV19 | few | -
TGTGCCAGCAGTTTAGGTAGCGGGAGGGCCGTGGGGGCAGATACGCAGTATTTT | CASSLGSGRAVGADTQYF | TRBJ2-3 | TRBV12-3/TRBV12-4 | - | TRBD2
TGTGCCAGCAGTCGGGACAGGCGGACCGGGGAGCTGTTTTTT | CASSRDRRTGELFF | TRBJ2-2 | TRBV12-3/TRBV12-4 | - | TRBD1
TGTGCCAGCAGCTTAGGTTTGGGCGGAGAGACCCAGTACTTC | CASSLGLGGETQYF | TRBJ2-5 | TRBV11-2 | - | -
TGTGCCAGCAGCTTAGAGAGCGGGATAGGTCACGAGCAGTACTTC | CASSLESGIGHEQYF | TRBJ2-7 | TRBV7-2 | many | TRBD2
TGTGCCACCAGCAGTGCGACTCTGACTAGCGGGAGCGACGAGCAGTACTTC | CATSSATLTSGSDEQYF | TRBJ2-7 | TRBV15 | - | TRBD2
TGTTCCAGCAGCACGGGACAGGGACAAGAGACCCAGTACTTC | CSSSTGQGQETQYF | TRBJ2-5 | TRBV5-4 | - | TRBD1
TGTGCCAGCACCCACTGGGCTGACGGCGCCTCCCAGTACTTC | CASTHWADGASQYF | TRBJ2-5 | TRBV6-2/TRBV6-3 | - | -
TGTGCCATCAAGAAAGCGGGTGATTTCTACGAGCAGTACTTC | CAIKKAGDFYEQYF | TRBJ2-7 | TRBV6-2/TRBV6-3 | many | -
TGTGCCAGCACCCTGACGGCCTCGAACACCGGGGAGCTGTTTTTT | CASTLTASNTGELFF | TRBJ2-2 | TRBV27 | - | -
TGTGCCAGTAGTATCCAGGGTCCTTCCTACGAGCAGTACTTC | CASSIQGPSYEQYF | TRBJ2-7 | TRBV19 | few | -
TGTGCCAGCACCAACACACGGAGTAGCGGGAGGATAGATACGCAGTATTTT | CASTNTRSSGRIDTQYF | TRBJ2-3 | TRBV27 | - | TRBD2
TGTGCCAGCAGTTACGGTATAACTAGCACAGATACGCAGTATTTT | CASSYGITSTDTQYF | TRBJ2-3 | TRBV6-5 | - | -
TGTGCCAGCAGCTGGAGAGATGAAAAACTGTTTTTT | CASSWRDEKLFF | TRBJ1-4 | TRBV28 | many | -
TGTGCCAGTAGTAAACTTTCTTTGAACACTGAAGCTTTCTTT | CASSKLSLNTEAFF | TRBJ1-1 | TRBV19 | - | -
TGTGCCAGCAGTTCCACTGCGTGGGGGCTGGGCTATGGCTACACCTTC | CASSSTAWGLGYGYTF | TRBJ1-2 | TRBV12-3/TRBV12-4 | many | -
TGTGCCAGCAAGGTGCGCAGACAGACAGATACGCAGTATTTT | CASKVRRQTDTQYF | TRBJ2-3 | TRBV28 | - | -